Shown below are 10 T cell receptor beta chains from a single sample sequenced in a study of T cell clonality in common variable immunodeficiency (dated by TCRdb to 2013 to 2016). Receptor amplification or capture employed the immunoSEQ multiplex PCR assay. TCRdb holds this immuneACCESS table with in-frame rearrangements only. Some clones are missing; in checked studies, unresolved V genes explain under half, and the rest has no known cause. This sample has roughly 42,000 clones, none of them a singleton. The ten largest clonotypes hold about 2.2% of the sample. Sequenced material: peripheral blood mononuclear cells. These TCRs come from a person aged 18 to 75 in good health.

This clone was detected many times. The read comes to an end 3 residues before the CDR3 does, leaving the germline J gene to fill in the end. The chain uses TRBV30 and TRBJ1-5, with D unresolved. Trimming removed 2 bases from V and 7 bases from J, with 9 bases in between. CDR3 length equals 12 residues. Germline V gives CDR1 GTSNPN, CDR2 SVGIG (reference sequence). CDR3 loop: CAWSNQRQPQHF. CDR3 DNA, as far as it was read: TGTGCCTGGAGTAACCAGCGCCAGCCC.

This clone was seen at least ten times. The CDR3 reads CASNPGTGGTIHQPQHF. The CDR3 bases that were read are TGTGCCAGTAACCCCGGGACAGGGGGTACCATTCATCAGCCC. The chain is built from TRBV19 and TRBJ1-5; 11 nucleotides agree with TRBD1. The sequenced fragment ends 3 residues before the CDR3 boundary, so the rest is inferred from the germline J gene. V lost 7 bases and J lost 5; bases outside the gene matches: 13. The CDR3 runs 17 residues. CDR1 and CDR2 (germline): LNHDA, SQIVND (reference sequence).

This clone was recorded many times. The read terminates 3 residues ahead of where the CDR3 ends, so the germline J gene completes it. V gene TRBV12-3 or TRBV12-4 combines with J gene TRBJ2-7; 14 bases align to TRBD2. This CDR3 is 19 amino acids long. After removal of 1 base from V and 2 bases from J, the junction contained 10 bases not matched to a gene. The sequenced part of the CDR3 DNA is TGTGCCAGCAGTTTAGAGGCACGCTGGACTAGCGGGAGGACCTACGAG. It encodes CASSLEARWTSGRTYE. The whole CDR3 protein reads CASSLEARWTSGRTYEQYF.

This clone was detected many times. The read comes to an end 3 residues before the CDR3 does, leaving the germline J gene to fill in the end. The chain links TRBV5-1 to TRBJ2-7, with 12 bases lining up with TRBD1. Per germline, CDR1 SGHRS and CDR2 YFSETQ. CDR3 length: 15 residues. The J segment lost 3 bases and the V segment lost 3 bases, leaving 4 bases of the junction unmatched. The CDR3 loop reads CASSWGTGGLYEQYF. CDR3 DNA, as far as it was read: TGCGCCAGCAGCTGGGGGACAGGGGGCCTCTACGAG.

In this sample, this clone turned up many times. Read coverage stops 3 residues before the CDR3 terminus; the germline J gene supplies the remainder. This chain links TRBV20-1 with TRBJ2-5; TRBD2 aligns across 9 bases. After removal of 6 bases from V and 2 bases from J, the junction contained 19 bases not matched to a gene. The CDR3 runs to 18 residues. Germline loops: CDR1 DFQATT, CDR2 SNEGSKA (reference sequence). The CDR3 loop reads CSARAAPGTSYRQETQYF. CDR3 bases read: TGCAGTGCCCGAGCGGCCCCCGGGACTAGCTATCGGCAAGAGACC.

This clone has at least ten counts. Partial CDR3 DNA: TGTGCCTGGAGGCGAACACAGGGTTGGGATGAAAAA. Translating gives CAWRRTQGWDEK. The entire CDR3 reads CAWRRTQGWDEKLFF. The chain joins TRBV30 to TRBJ1-4; D may be TRBD1 (6 bases). The read halts 3 residues ahead of the CDR3 end, with the missing end drawn from the germline J gene. The ends were cut back, 3 bases at V and 6 bases at J, with 17 bases in the middle. The CDR3 contains 15 residues. Germline CDR1 reads GTSNPN; CDR2 reads SVGIG (reference sequence).

Ten or more counts support this clone. The CDR3 end is not reached by the read, which stops 3 residues before it; the germline J gene fills it in. The chain links TRBV7-3 to TRBJ2-1; 7 bases are shared with TRBD1. There are 17 residues in the CDR3. Germline CDR1 SGHTA, CDR2 FQGTGA. V lost 5 bases, J lost 8 bases, and 18 bases stayed unmatched. The CDR3 reads CASSPQGGRSSVDEQFF. The sequenced part of the CDR3 DNA is TGTGCCAGCAGCCCGCAAGGGGGCCGAAGTTCTGTCGATGAG.

This clone was observed at least ten times. The read ends 3 residues early relative to the CDR3; the germline J gene fills the gap. The V and J genes are TRBV20-1 and TRBJ2-3; D gene uncertain. CDR1 is DFQATT, CDR2 SNEGSKA, per germline (reference sequence). CDR3 length: 11 residues. The CDR3 spells CSGIGTDTQYF. CDR3 DNA (partial): TGCAGCGGCATAGGGACAGATACG.

This clone was seen at least ten times. The read stops 3 residues short of the end of the CDR3; the missing end is completed from the germline J gene. The V and J genes are TRBV2 and TRBJ2-1, with a possible D match to TRBD2 (5 bases). V gave up 4 bases and J gave up 5 bases, with 15 bases separating them. The CDR3 length is 15 residues. Germline CDR1 is SNHLY and CDR2 is FYNNEI. The sequenced part of the CDR3 DNA is TGTGCCAGCAGTGTGGAACTAGGAGGTAACAATGAG. As protein: CASSVELGGNNE. The full CDR3 reads CASSVELGGNNEQFF.

This clone was counted at least ten times. The read terminates 3 residues before the CDR3 end, so the remaining end is supplied by the germline J gene. The chain employs TRBV27 and TRBJ2-3; the match to TRBD1 covers 7 bases. Trimming cost V 5 bases and J 6 bases; bases outside gene matches: 11. The V gene's germline CDR1 is MNHEY and CDR2 SMNVEV (reference sequence). The CDR3 is 15 amino acids. The CDR3 bases that were read are TGTGCCAGCAGTATCCGGACAGGATCGAAGGATACG. This sequence encodes CASSIRTGSKDT. The full CDR3 reads CASSIRTGSKDTQYF.